This is a list of T cell receptor beta chains from one sample in a study of regulatory T cells in long-lasting Graves disease. TCRdb itself ran the multiplex PCR reads through MiXCR, one entry per CDR3 protein. The table shows roughly 400,000 distinct CDR3 sequences, with less than 25% occurring only once. The specimen was peripheral blood mononuclear cells (PBMCs), collected when the disease was refractory, from a patient treated with antithyroid drugs. These receptors originate from a female donor with Graves disease. CDR3s include the opening cysteine and the closing phenylalanine or tryptophan. The D gene is left open where the match is weak. Clone size is given for some rows only: seen once, a few or many times, or a class if the clone is expanded.

D	J	V	size	CDR3	DNA
TRBD2	TRBJ2-7	TRBV27	few	CASSFNSGNSYEQYF	TGTGCCAGCAGTTTTAATAGCGGGAACTCCTACGAGCAGTACTTC
TRBD1	TRBJ2-7	TRBV10-3	.	CASGTGGLDEQYF	TGTGCCTCCGGAACAGGGGGCCTGGACGAGCAGTACTTC
.	TRBJ1-4	TRBV5-1	many	CASSFRQDGEKLFF	TGCGCCAGCAGCTTTCGGCAAGATGGGGAAAAACTGTTTTTT
.	TRBJ2-7	TRBV6-2/TRBV6-3	few	CASSYFSQAPVYEQYF	TGTGCCAGCAGTTACTTTAGTCAGGCACCCGTCTACGAGCAGTACTTC
.	TRBJ2-2	TRBV9	few	CASSVAGQGNTGELFF	TGTGCCAGCAGCGTAGCTGGGCAGGGGAACACCGGGGAGCTGTTTTTT
.	TRBJ2-7	TRBV20-1	many	CSARVKGKREQYF	TGCAGTGCTAGAGTGAAAGGGAAGAGGGAGCAGTACTTC
.	TRBJ2-2	TRBV28	few	CASTGATGELFF	TGTGCCAGCACAGGGGCCACCGGGGAGCTGTTTTTT
TRBD2	TRBJ2-7	TRBV6-5	few	CASSYSQTGTSGTYEQYF	TGTGCCAGCAGTTACTCGCAGACCGGGACTAGCGGAACCTACGAGCAGTACTTC
TRBD2	TRBJ2-7	TRBV29-1	few	CSVTPRAGSSYEQYF	TGCAGCGTTACACCCAGAGCGGGAAGCTCCTACGAGCAGTACTTC
TRBD1	TRBJ2-1	TRBV28	.	CASSPRGRRTYNEQFF	TGTGCCAGCAGCCCCAGGGGGCGGAGAACTTACAATGAGCAGTTCTTC
.	TRBJ2-5	TRBV29-1	many	CSVWAPGTLETQYF	TGCAGCGTTTGGGCCCCGGGGACTTTGGAGACCCAGTACTTC
.	TRBJ2-1	TRBV6-9	.	CASSYSNSEQFF	TGTGCCAGCAGTTACTCGAATTCTGAGCAGTTCTTC
.	TRBJ1-5	TRBV2	.	CASSDWVDPLGSQPQHF	TGTGCCAGCAGTGATTGGGTGGACCCCTTAGGAAGTCAGCCCCAGCATTTT
.	TRBJ1-1	TRBV7-9	few	CATRGAGDTEAFF	TGTGCCACCCGCGGGGCTGGGGACACTGAAGCTTTCTTT
.	TRBJ2-7	TRBV7-2	many	CASSLAGAGFPYEQYF	TGTGCCAGCAGCTTAGCAGGTGCGGGATTTCCCTACGAGCAGTACTTC
.	TRBJ2-7	TRBV6-2/TRBV6-3	many	CASSSTNYEQYF	TGTGCCAGCAGCTCAACCAACTACGAGCAGTACTTC
.	TRBJ1-4	TRBV30	.	CVWTQRYEEKLFF	TGTGTCTGGACCCAACGATACGAAGAAAAACTGTTTTTT
TRBD2	TRBJ2-2	TRBV7-2	few	CASSPSPVAGGPGELFF	TGTGCCAGCAGCCCTAGCCCGGTAGCGGGTGGTCCCGGGGAGCTGTTTTTT
.	TRBJ1-5	TRBV15	.	CATSSTENSNQPQHF	TGTGCCACCAGCAGCACCGAAAATAGCAATCAGCCCCAGCATTTT
.	TRBJ1-5	TRBV6-1	.	CASTKVEGNQPQHF	TGTGCCAGCACCAAGGTCGAGGGCAATCAGCCCCAGCATTTT
.	TRBJ1-5	TRBV28	many	CASSSGDQPQHF	TGTGCCAGCAGTTCGGGGGATCAGCCCCAGCATTTT
.	TRBJ1-5	TRBV6-1	many	CASTQGSNQPQHF	TGTGCCAGCACTCAGGGTAGCAATCAGCCCCAGCATTTT
.	TRBJ2-5	TRBV29-1	many	CSVDPGSPGETQYF	TGCAGCGTGGACCCGGGATCTCCGGGGGAGACCCAGTACTTC
TRBD2	TRBJ2-7	TRBV10-1	many	CASSESKLAGAYEQYF	TGCGCCAGCAGTGAGTCGAAACTAGCGGGAGCCTACGAGCAGTACTTC
.	TRBJ2-7	TRBV2	few	CASSDPTGTREQYF	TGTGCCAGCAGTGACCCCACCGGGACCCGAGAGCAGTACTTC
TRBD1	TRBJ1-2	TRBV6-2/TRBV6-3	.	CASRQMTGELGGYTF	TGTGCCAGCAGACAAATGACAGGGGAACTGGGTGGCTACACCTTC
TRBD1	TRBJ1-2	TRBV29-1	.	CSVEGEQGARGYTF	TGCAGCGTTGAAGGGGAACAGGGGGCGAGAGGCTACACCTTC
.	TRBJ2-6	TRBV4-2	.	CASSQEDTGRSGANVLTF	TGTGCCAGCAGCCAAGAAGATACTGGCCGCTCTGGGGCCAACGTCCTGACTTTC
.	TRBJ2-7	TRBV4-2	.	CASSPYRTTLF	TGTGCCAGCAGCCCATACCGGACCACTCTTTTC
.	TRBJ1-5	TRBV12-3/TRBV12-4	many	CASSNSNQPQHF	TGTGCCAGCAGTAATAGCAATCAGCCCCAGCATTTT
.	TRBJ2-5	TRBV3-1	many	CASSQDVGARTQYF	TGTGCCAGCAGCCAAGACGTAGGGGCGAGGACCCAGTACTTC